This is a list of T cell receptor beta chains from one sample in a study of Graves' ophthalmopathy and Graves' hyperthyroidism. TCRdb processed the multiplex PCR reads anew with MiXCR; each CDR3 protein has one entry. Among 300,000 to 400,000 distinct CDR3 sequences listed, 17% were seen once. Sequencing used peripheral blood. The receptors originated from an adult man with Graves' ophthalmopathy. CDR3s include the opening cysteine and the closing phenylalanine or tryptophan. The D gene is left open where the match is weak. The size entry gives once, few, many or a size class.

D	J	size	V	DNA	CDR3
-	TRBJ2-5	many	TRBV24-1	TGTGCCACCAGTGATTTTAAGGTGCACGGATCGTACCAAGAGACCCAGTACTTC	CATSDFKVHGSYQETQYF
TRBD1	TRBJ1-1	many	TRBV7-9	TGTGCCAGCAGCGACCGGGACAGGGGAATCACTGAAGCTTTCTTT	CASSDRDRGITEAFF
TRBD1	TRBJ1-2	many	TRBV4-2	TGTGCCAGCAGCCAAGCCACAGGGGCCTATGGCTACACCTTC	CASSQATGAYGYTF
-	TRBJ1-1	many	TRBV3-1	TGTGCCAGCAGCCAAGAGGGCAGGGCTGTAGGCACTGAAGCTTTCTTT	CASSQEGRAVGTEAFF
-	TRBJ2-2	many	TRBV6-2/TRBV6-3	TGTGCCAGCAGTCCACGGGGCACCGGGGAGCTGTTTTTT	CASSPRGTGELFF
-	TRBJ2-5	many	TRBV5-1	TGCGCCAGCAGCTTGGAACTAGAGACCCAGTACTTC	CASSLELETQYF
-	TRBJ1-2	many	TRBV27	TGTGCCAGCAGCCCCGTGGGGGTCGGCTACACCTTC	CASSPVGVGYTF
-	TRBJ1-2	many	TRBV30	TGTGCCTGGAGTCCCCGTGCGGGTGGCTACACCTTC	CAWSPRAGGYTF
-	TRBJ1-6	many	TRBV27	TGTGCCAGCAGTTCAGCTGCTTCACCCCTCCACTTT	CASSSAASPLHF
TRBD1	TRBJ1-2	many	TRBV30	TGTGCCTGGATCCCGGACAGGGGGAACTATGGCTACACCTTC	CAWIPDRGNYGYTF